These 29 T cell receptor beta chains were all obtained from the same sample, sequenced in a study of breast tumors, draining lymph nodes, adjacent tissues. TCRdb re-derived calls from the multiplex PCR reads in MiXCR, one entry per CDR3 protein. This table holds some 53,000 distinct CDR3 sequences, less than 55% found once. The specimen sequenced was breast tumor tissue. These receptors all come from a female donor with breast cancer. Some clones in this sample may be carry-over from other donors' samples.

The sample holds a few counts of this clonotype. A read error may be the cause here, since a much bigger clone is one base away. J is TRBJ2-2 and V is TRBV9, with D perhaps matching TRBD2 (8 bases). CDR3 length: 19 amino acids. Between the trimmed V and J ends, which lost 0 bases and 4 bases, there was a span of 22 bases. Germline V lookup: CDR1 SGDLS, CDR2 YYNGEE. The CDR3 sequence is CASSVVPTGDGGATGELFF. The CDR3 nucleotides read TGTGCCAGCAGCGTAGTCCCCACAGGGGACGGGGGGGCCACCGGGGAGCTGTTTTTT.

Turning to this clonotype: The CDR3 carries no conserved terminal phenylalanine or tryptophan, so it likely arises from a read error. The DNA is left out, because the CDR3 cannot be placed on it with certainty; the CDR3 is given as TCRdb lists it. The chain employs TRBV7-9 and TRBJ2-6. Germline V CDR1 and CDR2: SEHNR, FQNEAQ (reference sequence). The CDR3 numbers 9 amino acids, ends counted. This CDR3 is CASSLIEAI.

This clonotype was detected many times. Here the CDR3 reads CASSLNGRVDEQFF. The CDR3 nucleotides are TGTGCCAGCAGCTTGAACGGGAGGGTCGATGAGCAGTTCTTC. The genes are TRBV7-2 and TRBJ2-1; 8 bases line up with TRBD2. J lost 8 bases, V lost 3 bases, and 6 bases had no gene match. The CDR3 length is 14 residues. Per germline, CDR1 SGHTA and CDR2 FQGNSA.

This clonotype was observed many times. This chain connects TRBV12-3 or TRBV12-4 to TRBJ2-1, with unresolved D. This CDR3 is 16 amino acids long. Trimming removed 1 base at V and 4 bases at J, with 14 bases between. The DNA for the CDR3 is TGTGCCAGCAGTTTAGAGACTGTACCTCCGTACAATGAGCAGTTCTTC. The encoded protein is CASSLETVPPYNEQFF.

This clonotype was seen once. At one boundary the junction diverges from the germline segment, which might be a read error. The chain has TRBV5-1 and TRBJ1-3; D is ambiguous. The CDR3 totals 16 residues. Germline-derived CDR1 and CDR2 are SGHRS and YFSETQ. The CDR3 nucleotides read TGCGCCAGCAGCCCTGACGGACGAATCACTGGAAACACCCTATATTTT. Amino acid sequence: CASSPDGRITGNTLYF.

This sequence joins TRBV3-1 and TRBJ1-2, with D possibly matching TRBD1 (5 bases). This CDR3 has 15 amino acids. V lost 0 bases and J lost 4, with 12 bases in between. Germline CDR1 LGHDT, CDR2 YNNKEL (reference sequence). The CDR3 region is CASSQDRAGIYGYTF. In DNA form, the CDR3 reads TGTGCCAGCAGCCAAGATAGGGCAGGGATCTATGGCTACACCTTC.

In its sample, this clonotype was seen many times. This chain joins TRBV20-1 and TRBJ2-7; D gene ambiguous. The CDR3 spans 15 residues. In germline, CDR1 is DFQATT, CDR2 SNEGSKA (reference sequence). The V and J ends lost 6 bases and 1 base respectively, with 19 bases between them. The DNA for the CDR3 is TGCAGTGCCCCCCGCAGCTCTACCCCATCCTACGAGCAGTACTTC. The encoded protein is CSAPRSSTPSYEQYF.

The sample holds a few counts of this clonotype. Lacking the conserved final phenylalanine or tryptophan, this CDR3 likely reflects a read error. The CDR3 bases are TGTGCCAGCAGCCAAGATGCGACAGGGGGCGGCACGAGCTATGGCTACACCCTC. It translates to CASSQDATGGGTSYGYTL. This chain joins TRBV4-2 and TRBJ1-2, with 10 bases that match TRBD1. This CDR3 region has 18 residues. Trimming cost V 0 bases and J 4 bases; bases outside gene matches: 11. Germline assignment: CDR1 LGHNA and CDR2 YNFKEQ.

With respect to this clonotype: This sequence may be a read error, since a much larger clone differs from it by one base. The genes are TRBV5-5 and TRBJ2-1, with a possible D match to TRBD2 (7 bases). There are 15 residues in the CDR3. CDR1 and CDR2 (germline): SGHKS, YYEKEE (reference sequence). CDR3 protein: CASQRGGSSCNEQFF. CDR3 coding DNA: TGTGCCAGTCAGAGGGGGGGAAGCTCCTGCAATGAGCAGTTCTTC.

The table lists this clonotype with many counts. The chain uses TRBV9 and TRBJ2-4; D might be TRBD2 (6 bases). Trimming stripped 0 bases from V and 8 bases from J, with 12 bases between. CDR1 is SGDLS and CDR2 is YYNGEE in the germline V gene. The CDR3 contains 14 residues. The CDR3 sequence: CASSVGGRLDIQYF. As DNA, the CDR3 is TGTGCCAGCAGCGTAGGTGGGAGGTTGGACATTCAGTACTTC.

This clonotype was counted at least ten times. The rearrangement links TRBV5-1 to TRBJ2-1, with D unresolved. V was trimmed by 6 bases and J by 1 base, leaving 8 bases between them. In germline, CDR1 is SGHRS, CDR2 YFSETQ. The CDR3 is 13 amino acids. The DNA of the CDR3 is TGCGCCAGCAATGAGCAGTCCTACAATGAGCAGTTCTTC. Amino acid sequence: CASNEQSYNEQFF.

This clonotype was observed at least ten times. V usage is TRBV12-3 or TRBV12-4 and J usage is TRBJ2-1; D is unclear. Trimming took 4 bases from V and 5 from J, leaving 6 bases between them. The CDR3 runs 12 residues. The CDR3 spells CASSYTDNEQFF. The CDR3 nucleotides are TGTGCCAGCAGTTACACCGACAATGAGCAGTTCTTC.

Details on this clonotype: Because it lacks the conserved phenylalanine or tryptophan at the end, this CDR3 is likely a read error. The DNA is left out, because the CDR3 cannot be placed on it with certainty; the CDR3 is given as TCRdb lists it. The chain combines TRBV9 with TRBJ2-2. 12 amino acids form the CDR3, both terminal residues included. Per the germline V gene, CDR1 is SGDLS and CDR2 is YYNGEE. CDR3 protein: CASSVGVGELVS.

This clonotype was observed at least ten times. The chain recombines TRBV10-3 with TRBJ2-1; 10 positions agree with TRBD2. From germline, CDR1 is ENHRY and CDR2 SYGVKD. CDR3 size: 16 residues. Losses at the gene ends were 6 bases for V and 0 bases for J; bases not matched to a gene: 5. The CDR3 region has the DNA TGTGCCATCAGGAAAGCGGGAGGGAGCTCCTACAATGAGCAGTTCTTC. Protein: CAIRKAGGSSYNEQFF.

This clonotype was picked up many times. The rearrangement links TRBV4-3 to TRBJ2-2, with TRBD2 identical over 7 bases. This CDR3 has 17 residues. The trim removed 0 bases at V and 4 bases at J, leaving 8 bases unmatched. Germline-derived CDR1 and CDR2 are LGHNA and YSLEER. The CDR3 reads CASSQDRLAEITGELFF. CDR3 in DNA: TGCGCCAGCAGCCAAGACCGGCTAGCGGAGATCACCGGGGAGCTGTTTTTT.

Comments on this clonotype: Possible read error: a much larger clone is one base away. J is TRBJ2-7 and V is TRBV6-2 or TRBV6-3; D is perhaps TRBD2 (6 bases). The CDR3 runs to 13 residues. V lost 5 bases to trimming and J lost 6 bases, with 14 bases between them. Looked up from germline, CDR1 is MNHEY and CDR2 is SVGEGT. CDR3 bases: TGTGCCAGCAGTCATGGCGGGACCTGCGAGCAGTACTTC. Protein: CASSHGGTCEQYF.

V usage is TRBV15 and J usage is TRBJ2-6; D is ambiguous. Germline V gene sequence: CDR1 LNHNV, CDR2 YYDKDF (reference sequence). Deletions cut 0 bases from V and 0 bases from J, with 15 bases between. The CDR3 length is 19 residues. The CDR3 DNA sequence: TGTGCCACCAGCAGAGATTACCCCGGGCTGTGCTCTGGGGCCAACGTCCTGACTTTC. It translates to CATSRDYPGLCSGANVLTF.

In DNA form, the CDR3 reads TGTGCCAGCAGCCGTAAGACTAGCGGCGAAGCGACCCAGTACTTC. Translated: CASSRKTSGEATQYF. The rearrangement joins TRBV7-2 to TRBJ2-5; the match to TRBD2 covers 9 bases. With V trimmed by 5 bases and J by 7 bases, 11 bases remained unmatched. The V gene's germline CDR1 is SGHTA and CDR2 FQGNSA. The CDR3 sequence is 15 residues long.

The gene calls are TRBV4-1 and TRBJ2-7; 9 bases agree with TRBD2. CDR3 length equals 16 residues. V lost 0 bases to trimming and J lost 3 bases; unmatched junction nucleotides: 6. Germline V gene lookup returns CDR1 MGHRA and CDR2 YSYEKL. The CDR3 spells CASSQDGLAGFYEQYF. The CDR3 DNA reads as TGCGCCAGCAGCCAAGATGGGCTAGCGGGATTCTACGAGCAGTACTTC.

Only one count was recorded for this clonotype. The chain employs TRBV28 and TRBJ1-2, with D perhaps matching TRBD1 (5 bases). V was trimmed by 5 bases and J by 12 bases, leaving 22 bases between them. Germline V gene data show CDR1 as MDHEN and CDR2 as SYDVKM. The CDR3 consists of 14 residues. The CDR3 is CASSQPGRPMLDTF. In DNA, the CDR3 is TGTGCCAGCAGTCAACCGGGACGGCCTATGTTAGACACCTTC.

Regarding this clonotype: Possible read error: a much larger clone is one base away. The CDR3 here is CASSHDRGSRNQPQHF. In DNA, the CDR3 is TGTGCCAGCAGTCACGACAGGGGGTCTCGCAATCAGCCCCAGCATTTT. The genes are TRBV6-2 or TRBV6-3 and TRBJ1-5, with 9 positions matching TRBD1. V gave up 5 bases and J gave up 2 bases; unmatched junction bases: 7. The CDR3 is made up of 16 amino acids. Germline values: CDR1 MNHEY, CDR2 SVGEGT.

The rearrangement joins TRBV27 to TRBJ1-2; a possible D gene is TRBD1 (6 bases). With 5 bases removed from V and 6 bases from J, the gap between germline ends came to 25 bases. Germline V gene data show CDR1 as MNHEY and CDR2 as SMNVEV (reference sequence). The CDR3 has 17 residues. The CDR3 here is CASSPILGGGGENGYTF. The CDR3 bases are TGTGCCAGCAGTCCCATATTGGGGGGCGGGGGAGAGAATGGCTACACCTTC.

This clonotype was found many times. This chain connects TRBV11-3 to TRBJ2-5; D is undetermined. The CDR3 loop spans 14 amino acids. V was shortened by 1 base and J by 7 bases, with 13 bases between the two germline ends. Germline CDR1 is SGHNT and CDR2 is YENEEA. CDR3 residues: CASSLVGGVGTQYF. DNA for the CDR3: TGTGCCAGCAGCTTAGTCGGTGGAGTCGGGACCCAGTACTTC.

The V call is TRBV24-1, the J call TRBJ1-3; the match to TRBD1 covers 7 bases. Germline loops: CDR1 KGHDR, CDR2 SFDVKD. J lost 4 bases, V lost 7 bases, and 12 bases had no gene match. This CDR3 comprises 16 residues. DNA for the CDR3: TGTGCCACCAGACGGTTAGAGGGGGCAAAAGGAAACACCATATATTTT. This sequence encodes CATRRLEGAKGNTIYF.

This clonotype occurred many times. The genes are TRBV20-1 and TRBJ2-7; D remains ambiguous. Germline V CDR1 and CDR2: DFQATT, SNEGSKA (reference sequence). The CDR3 totals 14 residues. V lost 0 bases, J lost 1 base, and 10 bases lay in between. CDR3 in amino acids: CSARDTDLSYEQYF. For the CDR3, the DNA is TGCAGTGCTAGAGATACTGACCTTTCCTACGAGCAGTACTTC.

The sample holds many counts of this clonotype. The rearrangement links TRBV20-1 to TRBJ1-3; TRBD1 is a possible D gene (5 bases). Looked up from germline, CDR1 is DFQATT and CDR2 is SNEGSKA (reference sequence). V was cut by 5 bases and J by 4 bases, with 12 bases left in between. The CDR3 sequence is 13 residues long. Written as DNA, the CDR3 is TGCAGTGCTGGGGACGCTCTAGGAAACACCATATATTTT. Amino acids: CSAGDALGNTIYF.

V usage is TRBV4-1 and J usage is TRBJ1-1, with 9 bases that match TRBD1. Germline lookup yields CDR1 MGHRA and CDR2 YSYEKL. Losses at the gene ends were 1 base for V and 5 bases for J; bases not matched to a gene: 14. CDR3 length: 18 amino acids. CDR3 residues: CASSQGGQGRLRETEAFF. The CDR3 DNA reads TGCGCCAGCAGCCAAGGGGGACAGGGTCGTCTTCGGGAAACTGAAGCTTTCTTT.

This clonotype was observed at least ten times. CDR3 sequence: CASSLGQGRESPLHF. The CDR3 nucleotides are TGCGCCAGCAGCTTGGGACAGGGGCGGGAATCACCCCTCCACTTT. The rearrangement joins TRBV5-1 to TRBJ1-6; 8 bases map to TRBD1. Per the germline V gene, CDR1 is SGHRS and CDR2 is YFSETQ. V was clipped by 0 bases and J by 10 bases; unmatched bases: 6. The CDR3 sequence is 15 residues long.

V gene TRBV7-2 combines with J gene TRBJ2-1; 8 nucleotides line up with TRBD2. Germline CDR1 and CDR2: SGHTA and FQGNSA. The CDR3 sequence is 16 residues long. V was pared by 4 bases and J by 3 bases, with 8 bases of the junction left unmatched. The CDR3: CASSSLGTRVYNEQFF. CDR3 bases: TGTGCCAGCAGCTCACTCGGGACTAGAGTCTACAATGAGCAGTTCTTC.